The 24 T cell receptor beta chains in this list originate from one sample, sequenced in a study of vaccination effects on CD4 cells after COVID-19. Here immunoSEQ multiplex PCR was the method, and the copy in TCRdb shows in-frame clones only, minus some. The sample shows around 79,000 clones, 60% to 80% of them seen only once. Antigen specificity for these receptors is unknown. Pools of viral peptides were used by the ViraFEST assay to expand antigen-specific CD4+ T cells ahead of sequencing. Once cultured for approximately 10 days, the cells underwent separation to obtain CD4+ T cells. The sequencing here drew on CD4+ T cells from PBMCs cultured with HCoV-229E spike peptides, taken before COVID-19 vaccination. These receptor sequences come from a human donor who received a COVID-19 vaccine.

The gene calls are TRBV18 and TRBJ2-7; 8 bases are a match to TRBD1. The CDR3 covers 12 residues. The germline gives CDR1 KGHSH, CDR2 LQKENI. Trimming took 6 bases from V and 7 from J; bases not matched to a gene: 5. CDR3 nucleotides: TGTGCCAGCTCCCCAGGGGGCAGGGAGCAGTACGTC. Translation: CASSPGGREQYV.

The genes are TRBV7-3 and TRBJ2-1; the D gene is possibly TRBD2 (6 bases). This CDR3 is built from 15 residues. V was shortened by 3 bases and J by 1 base, with 10 bases between the two germline ends. In germline, CDR1 is SGHTA, CDR2 FQGTGA. The CDR3 is CASSFGGMSYNEQFF. The DNA for the CDR3 is TGTGCCAGCAGCTTCGGAGGGATGTCCTACAATGAGCAGTTCTTC.

This chain joins TRBV24-1 and TRBJ2-5; TRBD1 is a possible D gene (6 bases). V was shortened by 0 bases and J by 2 bases, with 12 bases between the two germline ends. The CDR3 loop spans 16 amino acids. The germline gives CDR1 KGHDR, CDR2 SFDVKD. The chain's CDR3 is CATSDLGRGRQETQYF. DNA of the CDR3: TGTGCCACCAGTGATTTGGGCAGGGGACGGCAAGAGACCCAGTACTTC.

This chain uses TRBV3-1 (or the pseudogene TRBV3-2) with TRBJ1-2; D is unresolved. The ends were cut back, 2 bases at V and 8 bases at J, with 15 bases in the middle. The CDR3 has 14 amino acids. CDR1 LGHDT and CDR2 YNNKEL come from the germline V gene (reference sequence). The CDR3 DNA follows: TGTGCCAGCAGCCAAATAGCGGGAGCTTCAGGCTACACCTTC. Translating it yields CASSQIAGASGYTF.

This clone was detected only a few times. The genes are TRBV5-1 and TRBJ1-1, with 7 bases fitting TRBD1. The CDR3 covers 14 residues. Germline V gene lookup returns CDR1 SGHRS and CDR2 YFSETQ. The V gene end was trimmed by 9 bases and the J gene end by 0 bases; junction bases not matched to a gene: 8. This chain's CDR3 is CATRQGPMNTEAFF. DNA for the CDR3: TGCGCCACCCGACAGGGACCCATGAACACTGAAGCTTTCTTT.

The genes are TRBV24-1 and TRBJ2-2; no firm D call. The V gene lost 5 bases and the J gene lost 4 bases, with 10 bases spanning the gap. This CDR3 has 14 residues. Looked up from germline, CDR1 is KGHDR and CDR2 is SFDVKD. In DNA, the CDR3 is TGTGCCACCAGTGCCCTGTGGAGCACCGGGGAGCTGTTTTTT. As protein: CATSALWSTGELFF.

V is TRBV6-5 and J is TRBJ1-4, with 8 positions matching TRBD1. Germline assignment: CDR1 MNHEY and CDR2 SVGAGI. Trimming removed 2 bases from V and 7 bases from J; junction bases left unmatched: 6. The CDR3 sequence is 15 residues long. CDR3 sequence reads: CASSYRGQGGEKLFF. DNA for the CDR3: TGTGCCAGCAGTTACCGTGGACAGGGAGGTGAAAAACTGTTTTTT.

This clone was seen a handful of times. This chain uses TRBV7-9 with TRBJ1-5; 8 bases agree with TRBD1. The CDR3 sequence is 13 residues long. Germline CDR1 and CDR2: SEHNR and FQNEAQ (reference sequence). J gave up 6 bases and V 8 bases, and 6 bases lay outside the gene matches. CDR3 sequence reads: CASSGQGGQPQHF. The DNA of the CDR3 is TGTGCCAGCTCCGGACAGGGCGGTCAGCCCCAGCATTTT.

This clone appeared a few times. CDR3 DNA: TGTGCCAGCAGCCTCAAAGGTTCCTATAATTCACCCCTCCACTTT. This gives the protein CASSLKGSYNSPLHF. This chain connects TRBV3-1 (or the pseudogene TRBV3-2) to TRBJ1-6; no firm D call. The CDR3 contains 15 residues. The V and J ends lost 4 bases and 1 base respectively, with 8 bases between them. CDR1 and CDR2 from the germline V gene are LGHDT and YNNKEL (reference sequence).

The rearrangement joins TRBV10-3 to TRBJ1-1, with unresolved D. V lost 0 bases and J 4 bases, leaving 9 bases between the germline ends. Germline V gene lookup returns CDR1 ENHRY and CDR2 SYGVKD. The CDR3 covers 14 residues. Here the CDR3 reads CAISESLNPTEAFF. DNA of the CDR3: TGTGCCATCAGTGAGTCTTTGAACCCCACTGAAGCTTTCTTT.

The rearrangement links TRBV27 to TRBJ1-2; the D gene is possibly TRBD1 (5 bases). The CDR3 contains 17 residues. Between the trimmed V and J ends, which lost 8 bases and 2 bases, there was a span of 24 bases. Germline loops: CDR1 MNHEY, CDR2 SMNVEV (reference sequence). The CDR3 spells CASRGRDASRFNYGYTF. The CDR3 DNA sequence: TGTGCCAGCCGAGGACGGGACGCTAGTAGATTCAACTATGGCTACACCTTC.

The rearrangement uses TRBV3-1 (or the pseudogene TRBV3-2) and TRBJ2-3; D is uncertain. The V gene lost 4 bases and the J gene lost 3 bases, with 5 bases spanning the gap. The CDR3 has 12 residues. Germline lookup yields CDR1 LGHDT and CDR2 YNNKEL (reference sequence). The CDR3 protein is CASSLQTDTQYF. For the CDR3, the DNA is TGTGCCAGCAGCCTACAAACAGATACGCAGTATTTT.

This chain joins TRBV6-5 and TRBJ1-2, with 9 bases that match TRBD1. The germline V gene has CDR1 MNHEY and CDR2 SVGAGI. The junction had 4 bases not matched to a gene; V was cut back by 7 bases and J by 4 bases. The CDR3 totals 13 residues. Here the CDR3 reads CASTTGGLYGYTF. The CDR3 coding sequence is TGTGCCAGCACCACAGGGGGCCTCTATGGCTACACCTTC.

The rearrangement joins TRBV9 to TRBJ2-1; 9 positions match TRBD2. Germline V gene lookup returns CDR1 SGDLS and CDR2 YYNGEE. This CDR3 spans 18 amino acids. Trimming took 0 bases from V and 3 from J; bases not matched to a gene: 10. CDR3 DNA sequence: TGTGCCAGCAGCGTAGTATCCAGCGGGGGGCAAATCTACAATGAGCAGTTCTTC. It yields the protein CASSVVSSGGQIYNEQFF.

The chain uses TRBV5-4 and TRBJ1-2; D is ambiguous. V dropped 0 bases and J dropped 3 bases, with 12 bases sitting between them. The CDR3 runs 15 residues. Per the germline V gene, CDR1 is SGHNT and CDR2 is YYREEE (reference sequence). For the CDR3, the DNA is TGTGCCAGCAGCTTGGCGGGGAAGGACTACTATGGCTACACCTTC. Its translation is CASSLAGKDYYGYTF.

This clone was recorded a few times. The genes are TRBV10-3 and TRBJ2-2; no clear D. This CDR3 is built from 14 residues. Germline CDR1 and CDR2: ENHRY and SYGVKD. With 2 bases removed from V and 0 bases from J, the gap between germline ends came to 4 bases. The CDR3 sequence: CAISETANTGELFF. The CDR3 DNA is TGTGCCATCAGTGAGACAGCGAACACCGGGGAGCTGTTTTTT.

Only one count was recorded for this clone. This chain links TRBV14 with TRBJ2-3, with D unclear. Germline assignment: CDR1 SGHDN and CDR2 FVKESK. The CDR3 consists of 15 residues. Trimming stripped 4 bases from V and 6 bases from J, with 17 bases between. The CDR3 sequence is CASSRSGTYLDTQYF. The CDR3 nucleotides read TGTGCCAGCAGCCGATCGGGCACCTACCTGGATACGCAGTATTTT.

The gene calls are TRBV4-1 and TRBJ1-1; D is possibly TRBD1 (5 bases). V was clipped by 1 base and J by 10 bases, with 16 bases between them. Germline V gene lookup returns CDR1 MGHRA and CDR2 YSYEKL. The CDR3 consists of 14 residues. The CDR3 nucleotides read TGCGCCAGCAGCCAAGGTCAGGCAGGGCGTTCAGCTTTCTTT. Translation: CASSQGQAGRSAFF.

This clone appeared a few times. V is TRBV6-6 and J is TRBJ1-6, with TRBD1 as a possible D gene (6 bases). Germline CDR1 is MNHNY and CDR2 is SVGAGI (reference sequence). The V end was cut by 5 bases, the J end by 4 bases, with 9 bases between. The length of the CDR3 is 14 residues. This CDR3 reads CASSKQGYNSPLHF. The CDR3 DNA sequence: TGTGCCAGCAGTAAACAGGGTTATAATTCACCCCTCCACTTT.

The chain recombines TRBV28 with TRBJ1-4, with 9 bases lining up with TRBD1. Germline CDR1 reads MDHEN; CDR2 reads SYDVKM. This CDR3 is built from 11 residues. The trim removed 7 bases at V and 15 bases at J, leaving 6 bases unmatched. Here the CDR3 DNA reads TGTGCCAGCACCTTGCGGGACAGGGTGTTTTTT. Translated: CASTLRDRVFF.

This chain uses TRBV11-2 with TRBJ1-2, with D tentatively TRBD1 (5 bases). The V gene lost 2 bases and the J gene lost 8 bases, with 12 bases spanning the gap. CDR1 is SGHAT and CDR2 is FQNNGV in the germline V gene. The CDR3 loop spans 13 amino acids. The CDR3 coding sequence is TGTGCCAGCAGCTTACAGGGAACGTACGGCTACACCTTC. It is translated as CASSLQGTYGYTF. Supplemented by reference TRBV11-2 and TRBJ1-2, the full variable domain reads EAGVAQSPRYKIIEKRQSVAFWCNPISGHATLYWYQQILGQGPKLLIQFQNNGVVDDSQLPKDRFSAERLKGVDSTLKIQPAKLEDSAVYLCASSLQGTYGYTFGSGTRLTVV.

In this sample, this clone turned up a few times. The CDR3: CASSLDRGNGYTF. The CDR3 DNA is TGTGCCAGCAGCTTAGACAGGGGTAACGGCTACACCTTC. The V call is TRBV7-2, the J call TRBJ1-2; 7 nucleotides line up with TRBD1. V dropped 1 base and J dropped 8; count of bases not matched to a gene: 4. This CDR3 region has 13 residues. Germline CDR1 and CDR2: SGHTA and FQGNSA.

The J gene is TRBJ2-1, the V gene TRBV5-1, with 11 bases lining up with TRBD2. After removal of 5 bases from V and 7 bases from J, the junction contained 5 bases not matched to a gene. The CDR3 length is 14 residues. Germline-derived CDR1 and CDR2 are SGHRS and YFSETQ. The CDR3 reads CASSSGGAGNEQFF. For the CDR3, the DNA is TGCGCCAGCAGTAGCGGGGGGGCCGGGAATGAGCAGTTCTTC.

J is TRBJ2-5 and V is TRBV5-1; 9 positions match TRBD1. Germline V gene sequence: CDR1 SGHRS, CDR2 YFSETQ. CDR3 length: 14 amino acids. The trim removed 4 bases at V and 3 bases at J, leaving 4 bases unmatched. CDR3 nucleotide sequence: TGCGCCAGCAGCGAGACAGGGGGGGAAGAGACCCAGTACTTC. The encoded protein is CASSETGGEETQYF.